This entry features one T cell receptor (beta chain) sequence. Authors' processing steps: Counts of nucleated cells, estimated from reference gene primer amplification, were obtained. The repertoire was sequenced with immunoSEQ multiplex PCR; TCRdb's copy has only in-frame clones and lacks some. D and trimming come from the DNA, and the V and J calls and clone size come from that table. The table has about 170,000 clones, approximately 77% seen once. The V gene's germline CDR1 is LGHNT and CDR2 FRNRAP. V gave up 5 bases and J gave up 1 base; unmatched junction bases: 2. The CDR3 runs 14 residues. This entry is derived from a study of blood T cell repertoires in COVID-19. Study summary: Whether acute or convalescent, the COVID-19 samples came from the United States, Italy and Spain. T cells, B-cell-depleted T cells, or PBMCs supplied cDNA or gDNA.

V and J are TRBV12-5 and TRBJ1-3, with 7 positions matching TRBD1. Sequencing was performed on peripheral blood. This TCR came from a woman older than 75 with active or convalescent COVID-19. The CDR3 bases are TGTGCTAGTGGTGAGGGGGCATCTGGAAACACCATATATTTT. It yields the protein CASGEGASGNTIYF.